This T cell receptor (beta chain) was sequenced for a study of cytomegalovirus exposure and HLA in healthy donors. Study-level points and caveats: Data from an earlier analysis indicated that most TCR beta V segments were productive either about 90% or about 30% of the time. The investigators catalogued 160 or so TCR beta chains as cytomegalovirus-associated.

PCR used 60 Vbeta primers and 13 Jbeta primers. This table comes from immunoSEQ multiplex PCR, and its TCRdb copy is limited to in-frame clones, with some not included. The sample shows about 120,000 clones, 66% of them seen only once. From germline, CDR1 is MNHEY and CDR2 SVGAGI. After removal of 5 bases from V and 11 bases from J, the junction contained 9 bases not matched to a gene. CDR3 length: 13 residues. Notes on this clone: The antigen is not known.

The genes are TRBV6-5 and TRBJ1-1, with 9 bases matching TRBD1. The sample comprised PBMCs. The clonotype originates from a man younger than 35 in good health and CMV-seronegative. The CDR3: CASSTGRDREAFF. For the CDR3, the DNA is TGTGCCAGCAGTACAGGCCGGGACAGGGAGGCTTTCTTT.